Reported below is one T cell receptor (beta chain). The authors' processing: Estimated nucleated cell counts came from reference gene primer amplification. The data were produced by immunoSEQ multiplex PCR, yet TCRdb's version contains in-frame clones alone and is incomplete. The DNA was the basis for D and trimming; V, J and clone size are from that table. Here the sample spans almost 400,000 clones, around 87% being singletons. The sample belongs to a study of blood T cell repertoires in COVID-19. Study at large: Sources were T cells, B-cell-depleted T cells, or PBMCs; the material itself was cDNA or gDNA.

The V gene lost 3 bases and the J gene lost 4 bases, with 12 bases spanning the gap. This CDR3 contains 14 residues. Germline values: CDR1 DFQATT, CDR2 SNEGSKA (reference sequence). The TCR originated in a woman aged 60-75 years with COVID-19, enrolled during active disease. The chain recombines TRBV20-1 with TRBJ2-2; TRBD1 is a possible D gene (5 bases). Input material: peripheral blood. The CDR3 protein is CSASPQGRTGELFF. In DNA form, the CDR3 reads TGCAGTGCTAGTCCCCAGGGTCGCACCGGGGAGCTGTTTTTT.